These 3 T cell receptor beta chains were all obtained from the same sample, sequenced in a study of identical twins. TCRdb redid the calling of the 5' RACE reads with MiXCR, one entry per CDR3 protein. The table lists around 1.7 million distinct CDR3 sequences, under 35% of them singletons. The sequenced material came from cord blood. These TCRs come from a newborn girl in good health.

The rearrangement uses TRBV5-1 and TRBJ2-1; 9 bases are a match to TRBD1. The CDR3 has 17 amino acids. Germline V lookup: CDR1 SGHRS, CDR2 YFSETQ. Trimming took 4 bases from V and 3 from J; bases not matched to a gene: 11. CDR3 sequence (DNA): TGCGCCAGCAGCCCTCCCACCGGGACAGGGAACTACAATGAGCAGTTCTTC. As protein: CASSPPTGTGNYNEQFF.

This clonotype was counted only a few times. The CDR3, as DNA: TGCAGTGCTAGTCGTCTAGCGGGGGGGATCCACGAGCAGTACTTC. This sequence encodes CSASRLAGGIHEQYF. The gene calls are TRBV20-1 and TRBJ2-7, with TRBD2 matching 12 bases. The V gene end was trimmed by 3 bases and the J gene end by 5 bases; junction bases not matched to a gene: 8. From germline, CDR1 is DFQATT and CDR2 SNEGSKA (reference sequence). CDR3 size: 15 residues.

The V gene is TRBV29-1, the J gene TRBJ1-1, with a possible D match to TRBD1 (5 bases). Germline V CDR1 and CDR2: SQVTM, ANQGSEA. Trimming pared 6 bases from V and 0 bases from J, leaving 11 bases between. The CDR3 has 13 amino acids. CDR3 nucleotides: TGCAGCGTGAGACAGCCTCTGAACACTGAAGCTTTCTTT. Its protein product is CSVRQPLNTEAFF.